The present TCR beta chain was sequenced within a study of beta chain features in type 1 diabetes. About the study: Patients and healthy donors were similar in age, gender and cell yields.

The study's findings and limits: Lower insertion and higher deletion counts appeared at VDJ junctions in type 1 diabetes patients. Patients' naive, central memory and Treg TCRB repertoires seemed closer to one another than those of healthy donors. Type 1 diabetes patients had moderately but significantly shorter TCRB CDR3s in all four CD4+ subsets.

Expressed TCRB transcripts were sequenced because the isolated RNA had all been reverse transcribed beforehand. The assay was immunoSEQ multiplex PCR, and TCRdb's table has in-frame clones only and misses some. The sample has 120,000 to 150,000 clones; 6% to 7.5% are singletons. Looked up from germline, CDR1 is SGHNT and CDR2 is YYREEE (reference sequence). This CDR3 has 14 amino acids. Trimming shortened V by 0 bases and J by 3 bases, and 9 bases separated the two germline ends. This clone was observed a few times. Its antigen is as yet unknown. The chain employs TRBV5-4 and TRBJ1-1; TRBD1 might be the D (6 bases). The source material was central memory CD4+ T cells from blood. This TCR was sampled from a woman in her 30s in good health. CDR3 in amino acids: CASSLAGGHTEAFF. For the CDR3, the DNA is TGTGCCAGCAGCTTGGCGGGGGGCCACACTGAAGCTTTCTTT.